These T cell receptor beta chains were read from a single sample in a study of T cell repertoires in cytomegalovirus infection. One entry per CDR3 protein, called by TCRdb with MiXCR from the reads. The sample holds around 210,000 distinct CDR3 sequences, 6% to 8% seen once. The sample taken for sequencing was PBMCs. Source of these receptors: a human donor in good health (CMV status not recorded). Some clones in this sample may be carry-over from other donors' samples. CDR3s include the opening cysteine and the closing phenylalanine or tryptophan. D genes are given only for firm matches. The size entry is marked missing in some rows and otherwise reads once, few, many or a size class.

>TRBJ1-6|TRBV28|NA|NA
CASSRPGDSPLHF
TGTGCCAGCAGTCGCCCAGGGGATTCACCCCTCCACTTT
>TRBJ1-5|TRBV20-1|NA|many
CSARSPGDQPQHF
TGCAGTGCTAGATCGCCAGGGGATCAGCCCCAGCATTTT
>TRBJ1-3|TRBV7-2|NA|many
CASSLGGFGSPGNTIYF
TGTGCCAGCAGCTTGGGGGGGTTCGGATCGCCAGGAAACACCATATATTTT
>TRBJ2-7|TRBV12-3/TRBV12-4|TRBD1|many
CASSRRQGHEQYF
TGTGCCAGCAGTCGCCGACAGGGCCACGAGCAGTACTTC
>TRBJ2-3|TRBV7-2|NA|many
CASSLKGQQPSLSTDTQYF
TGTGCCAGCAGTCTCAAGGGACAACAGCCCAGCCTAAGCACAGATACGCAGTATTTT
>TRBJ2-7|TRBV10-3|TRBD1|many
CAISDPGQGNSYEQYF
TGTGCCATCAGTGATCCGGGACAGGGTAACTCCTACGAGCAGTACTTC
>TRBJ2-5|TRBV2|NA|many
CASSYIEETQYF
TGTGCCAGCAGTTATATAGAAGAGACCCAGTACTTC
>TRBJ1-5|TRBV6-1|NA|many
CASSHGQPQHF
TGTGCCAGCAGCCACGGTCAGCCCCAGCATTTT
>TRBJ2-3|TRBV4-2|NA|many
CASSLTPGQNTDTQYF
TGTGCCAGCAGCCTAACTCCGGGACAAAACACAGATACGCAGTATTTT
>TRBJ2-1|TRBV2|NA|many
CASTLRARGEFF
TGTGCCAGCACCCTACGTGCCCGAGGGGAGTTCTTC
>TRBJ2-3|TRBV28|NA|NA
CASTEGGTSDSTDTQYF
TGTGCCAGCACCGAAGGGGGGACCTCCGATAGCACAGATACGCAGTATTTT
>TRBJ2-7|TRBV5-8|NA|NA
CASSLVDSLTYEQYF
TGTGCCAGCAGCTTGGTGGACAGTCTAACCTACGAGCAGTACTTC
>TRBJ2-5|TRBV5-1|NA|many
CASSLSREGLETQYF
TGCGCCAGCAGCTTGTCCAGGGAAGGTTTAGAGACCCAGTACTTC
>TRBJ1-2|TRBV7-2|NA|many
CASSPNPSEGYTF
TGTGCCAGCAGCCCTAACCCTTCTGAGGGCTACACCTTC
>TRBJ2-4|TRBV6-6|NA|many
CASSPDRLAKNIQYF
TGTGCCAGCAGTCCTGACCGATTAGCCAAAAACATTCAGTACTTC
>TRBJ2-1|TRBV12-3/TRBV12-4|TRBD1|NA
CASGTGGGSYNEQFF
TGTGCCAGCGGGACAGGGGGAGGCTCCTACAATGAGCAGTTCTTC